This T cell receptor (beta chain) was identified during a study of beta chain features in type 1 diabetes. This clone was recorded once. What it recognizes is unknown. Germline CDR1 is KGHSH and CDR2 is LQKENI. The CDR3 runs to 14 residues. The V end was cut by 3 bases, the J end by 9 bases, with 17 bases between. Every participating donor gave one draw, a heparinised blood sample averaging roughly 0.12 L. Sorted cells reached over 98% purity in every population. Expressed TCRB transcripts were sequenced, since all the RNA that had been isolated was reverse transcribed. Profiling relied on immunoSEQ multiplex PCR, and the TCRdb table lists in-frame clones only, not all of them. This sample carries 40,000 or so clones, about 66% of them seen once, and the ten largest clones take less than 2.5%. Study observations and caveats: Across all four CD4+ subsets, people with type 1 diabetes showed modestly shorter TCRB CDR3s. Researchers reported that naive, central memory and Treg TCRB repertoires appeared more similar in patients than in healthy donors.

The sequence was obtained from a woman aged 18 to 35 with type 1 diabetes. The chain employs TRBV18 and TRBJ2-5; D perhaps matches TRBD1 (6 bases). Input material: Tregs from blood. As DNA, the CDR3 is TGTGCCAGCTCACCGCCGGGACACCAAGGGGCCCAGTACTTC. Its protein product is CASSPPGHQGAQYF.